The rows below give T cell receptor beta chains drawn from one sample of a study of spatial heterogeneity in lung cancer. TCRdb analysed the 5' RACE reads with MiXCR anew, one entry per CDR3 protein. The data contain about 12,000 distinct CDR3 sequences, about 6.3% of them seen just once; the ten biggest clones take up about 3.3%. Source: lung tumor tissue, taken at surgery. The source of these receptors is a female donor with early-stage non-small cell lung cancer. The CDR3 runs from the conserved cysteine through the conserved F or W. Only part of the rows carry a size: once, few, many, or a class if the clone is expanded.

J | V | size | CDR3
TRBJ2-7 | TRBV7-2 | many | CASSLYYEQYF
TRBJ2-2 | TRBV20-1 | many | CSAKRTTGTGELFF
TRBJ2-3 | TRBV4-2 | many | CASSPGVKEDTQYF
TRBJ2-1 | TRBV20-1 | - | CSARRQGQVEQFF
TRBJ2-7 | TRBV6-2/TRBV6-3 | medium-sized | CASQRGSSYEQYF
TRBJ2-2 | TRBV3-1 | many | CASSQVSGELFF
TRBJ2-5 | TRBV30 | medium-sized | CAWRRGLAGDPQYF
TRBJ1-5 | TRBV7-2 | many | CASSLEGAQPQHF
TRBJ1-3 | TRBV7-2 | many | CASSLGGGNTIYF
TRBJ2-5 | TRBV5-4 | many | CASSLRLAGETQYF
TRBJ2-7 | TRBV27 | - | CASRGDLKEQYF
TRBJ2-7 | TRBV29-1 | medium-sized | CSVSGTGNYEQYF
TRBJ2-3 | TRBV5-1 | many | CASSPDNTDTQYF
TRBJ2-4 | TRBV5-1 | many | CASSLGQGAKNIQYF
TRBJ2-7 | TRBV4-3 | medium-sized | CASSQEFTSGSYEQYF
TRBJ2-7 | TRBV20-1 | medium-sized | CSAAGTVYEQYF
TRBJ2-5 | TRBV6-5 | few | CASSYLGEETQYF
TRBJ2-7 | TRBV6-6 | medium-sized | CASSMTSPYEQYF
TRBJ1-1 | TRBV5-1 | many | CASTLSLAGAEAFF
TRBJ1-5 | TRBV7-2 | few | CASSPQTAQPQHF
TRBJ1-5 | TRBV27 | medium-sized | CASSFSGQPQHF
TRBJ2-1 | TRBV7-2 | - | CASSSLPDNEQFF
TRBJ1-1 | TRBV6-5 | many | CASTVRVNTEAFF
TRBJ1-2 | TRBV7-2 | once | CASSLARGYTF
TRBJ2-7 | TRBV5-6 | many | CASSFLQGKGYF
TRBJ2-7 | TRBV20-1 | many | CSAQRPGTSGSRVSYEQYF
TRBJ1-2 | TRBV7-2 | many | CASSLSFRSNYGYTF
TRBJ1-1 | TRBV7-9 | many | CASSQQENTEAFF
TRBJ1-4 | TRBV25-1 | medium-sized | CASSESGKGEKLFF
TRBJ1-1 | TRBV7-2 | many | CASSLDVGRTEAFF
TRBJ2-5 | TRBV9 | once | CASSVGLAQETQYF
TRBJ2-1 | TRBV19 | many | CASSTTGTRTYNEQFF
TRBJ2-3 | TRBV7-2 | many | CATRGRASTDTQYF
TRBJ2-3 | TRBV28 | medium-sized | CASGISTDTQYF
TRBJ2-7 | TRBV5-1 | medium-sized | CASSFGQSAEQYF
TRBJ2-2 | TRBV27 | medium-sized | CASSWSGIAGELFF
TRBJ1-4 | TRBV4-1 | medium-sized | CASSRPTPTNEKLFF
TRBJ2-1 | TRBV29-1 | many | CSVQRGTYNEQFF
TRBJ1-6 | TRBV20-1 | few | CSARGRTDNSPLHF
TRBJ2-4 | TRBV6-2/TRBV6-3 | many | CASGGDRGRWNIQYF